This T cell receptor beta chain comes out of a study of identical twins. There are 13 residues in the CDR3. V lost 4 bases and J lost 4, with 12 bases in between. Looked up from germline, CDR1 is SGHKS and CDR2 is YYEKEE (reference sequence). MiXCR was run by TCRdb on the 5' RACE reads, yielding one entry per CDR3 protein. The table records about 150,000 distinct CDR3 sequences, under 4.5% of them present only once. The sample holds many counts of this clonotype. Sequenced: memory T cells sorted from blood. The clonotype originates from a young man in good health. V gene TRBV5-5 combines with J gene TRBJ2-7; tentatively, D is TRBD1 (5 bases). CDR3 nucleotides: TGTGCCAGCAGCGGACAAAGTGGGTACGAGCAGTACTTC. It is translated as CASSGQSGYEQYF.